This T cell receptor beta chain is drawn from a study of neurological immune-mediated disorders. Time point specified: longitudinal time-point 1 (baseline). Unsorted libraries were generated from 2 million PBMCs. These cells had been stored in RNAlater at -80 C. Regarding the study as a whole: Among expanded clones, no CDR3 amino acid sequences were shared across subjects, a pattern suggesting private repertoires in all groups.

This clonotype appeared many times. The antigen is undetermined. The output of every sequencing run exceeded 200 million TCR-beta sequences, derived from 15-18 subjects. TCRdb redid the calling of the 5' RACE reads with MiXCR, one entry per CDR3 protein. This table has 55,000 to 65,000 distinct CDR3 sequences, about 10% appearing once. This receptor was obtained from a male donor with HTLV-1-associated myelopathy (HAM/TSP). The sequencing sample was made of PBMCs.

CDR3 DNA: TGCGCCAGCAGCCCGGGGGGCCCATCCACAGATACGCAGTATTTT. Translated, it gives CASSPGGPSTDTQYF. The V gene is TRBV10-1, the J gene TRBJ2-3, with D tentatively TRBD2 (7 bases). The CDR3 runs 15 residues. Germline CDR1 and CDR2: WNHNN and SYGVQD (reference sequence). Trimming stripped 6 bases from V and 2 bases from J, with 15 bases between.